The rows below give T cell receptor beta chains drawn from one sample of a study of blood T cell repertoires in COVID-19. Using immunoSEQ multiplex PCR, the repertoire was profiled, and TCRdb retains in-frame clones only, with some absent. In the table there are about 220,000 clones, 75% to 90% of which are singletons. Material for sequencing was PBMCs or T cells enriched from blood (not recorded which). These receptors were taken from a woman in her forties with acute COVID-19. CDR3s include the opening cysteine and the closing phenylalanine or tryptophan. D genes are given only for firm matches. The size of a clone is reported for some rows only, either as once, few or many, or as a class for expanded clones.

D: TRBD1; size: once; J: TRBJ1-2; V: TRBV27; DNA: TGTGCCAGCAGCTTCGAGGGGGCGCGTTTCTATGGCTACACCTTC; CDR3: CASSFEGARFYGYTF
D: TRBD2; size: NA; J: TRBJ2-5; V: TRBV3-1/TRBV3-2; DNA: TGTGCCAGCAGCCACAACGCGGGGGGGGGAAAAGAGACCCAGTACTTC; CDR3: CASSHNAGGGKETQYF
D: NA; size: NA; J: TRBJ1-5; V: TRBV15; DNA: TGTGCCACCAGCAGCAGGGCTCATAGCAATCAGCCCCAGCATTTT; CDR3: CATSSRAHSNQPQHF
D: TRBD1; size: NA; J: TRBJ2-1; V: TRBV24-1; DNA: TGTGCCACCAGTGATAGCGGGACAGGGCGTTATGAGCAGTTCTTC; CDR3: CATSDSGTGRYEQFF
D: TRBD1; size: NA; J: TRBJ1-5; V: TRBV2; DNA: TGTGCCAGCAGCGAAGACAGGGGGTCAGGTCCCCAGCATTTT; CDR3: CASSEDRGSGPQHF
D: NA; size: NA; J: TRBJ1-6; V: TRBV6-5; DNA: TGTGCCAGCAGTCGACTCGCGGGGATTAATTCACCCCTCCACTTT; CDR3: CASSRLAGINSPLHF
D: TRBD2; size: NA; J: TRBJ2-5; V: TRBV7-2; DNA: TGTGCCAGCAGCCTAACCCCGACTAGCGGAGAGACCCAGTACTTC; CDR3: CASSLTPTSGETQYF
D: NA; size: NA; J: TRBJ2-2; V: TRBV27; DNA: TGTGCCAGCAGCAATCGGCGGTACACCGGGGAGCTGTTTTTT; CDR3: CASSNRRYTGELFF
D: NA; size: NA; J: TRBJ1-2; V: TRBV2; DNA: TGTGCCAGCCCACAGGATAACTATGGCTACACCTTC; CDR3: CASPQDNYGYTF
D: TRBD1; size: NA; J: TRBJ1-1; V: TRBV11-1; DNA: TGTGCCAGCAGCTCCGGGACAGGGCTTTTGAACACTGAAGCTTTCTTT; CDR3: CASSSGTGLLNTEAFF
D: TRBD2; size: NA; J: TRBJ2-3; V: TRBV5-6; DNA: TGTGCCAGCAGCTTGACTAGCGGGGGATCTCCGTATTTT; CDR3: CASSLTSGGSPYF
D: TRBD1; size: NA; J: TRBJ2-5; V: TRBV5-1; DNA: TGCGCCAGCAGCTTGTCGGCAGGGACAGTAGAGACCCAGTACTTC; CDR3: CASSLSAGTVETQYF
D: TRBD1; size: NA; J: TRBJ2-3; V: TRBV7-2; DNA: TGTGCCAGCAGCGTCCGACAGGGGGCGAGCACAGATACGCAGTATTTT; CDR3: CASSVRQGASTDTQYF
D: NA; size: NA; J: TRBJ2-7; V: TRBV6-5; DNA: TGTGCCAGCCACAGGGTTAACGACGACGAGCAGTACTTC; CDR3: CASHRVNDDEQYF
D: NA; size: NA; J: TRBJ1-2; V: TRBV27; DNA: TGTGCCAGCGCCCGCGGGGGGAACTATGGCTACACCTTC; CDR3: CASARGGNYGYTF
D: TRBD2; size: few; J: TRBJ2-1; V: TRBV5-1; DNA: TGCGCCAGCAGCTCTGCTAGCGGGGGGGCCGATGAGCAGTTCTTC; CDR3: CASSSASGGADEQFF
D: NA; size: NA; J: TRBJ1-1; V: TRBV27; DNA: TGTGCCAGCAGTTTTGTGGGGGGGGGAACTGAAGCTTTCTTT; CDR3: CASSFVGGGTEAFF
D: NA; size: once; J: TRBJ1-5; V: TRBV7-8; DNA: TGTGCCAGCAGCCAAACACAGCCCCAGCATTTT; CDR3: CASSQTQPQHF
D: TRBD1; size: NA; J: TRBJ1-4; V: TRBV5-8; DNA: TGTGCCAGCAGCCCACACCTTGGGACAGGTCAAAATGAAAAACTGTTTTTT; CDR3: CASSPHLGTGQNEKLFF
D: TRBD1; size: NA; J: TRBJ1-1; V: TRBV7-9; DNA: TGTGCCAGCGCCATCGGGACAGGGAACACTGAAGCTTTCTTT; CDR3: CASAIGTGNTEAFF
D: NA; size: NA; J: TRBJ1-2; V: TRBV19; DNA: TGTGCCAGTAGTATCTGGGGGGACTATGGCTACACCTTC; CDR3: CASSIWGDYGYTF
D: NA; size: NA; J: TRBJ1-1; V: TRBV19; DNA: TGTGCCAGTAGGATGACAGACGGTAACACTGAAGCTTTCTTT; CDR3: CASRMTDGNTEAFF
D: TRBD2; size: NA; J: TRBJ2-1; V: TRBV4-1; DNA: TGCGCCAGCAGCCATGGGACCGGGGGGAAGTCCTACAATGAGCAGTTCTTC; CDR3: CASSHGTGGKSYNEQFF
D: TRBD1; size: once; J: TRBJ1-2; V: TRBV6-5; DNA: TGTGCCAGCAGTAACGACAGGGGCGGTGGCTACACCTTC; CDR3: CASSNDRGGGYTF
D: NA; size: few; J: TRBJ2-3; V: TRBV14; DNA: TGTGCCAGCAGCCAAGGACGGGGGGCCCGGGCTAGCACAGATACGCAGTATTTT; CDR3: CASSQGRGARASTDTQYF
D: NA; size: NA; J: TRBJ1-3; V: TRBV29-1; DNA: TGCAGCGTTGAAGTAACGGTGGGGAGCACCATATATTTT; CDR3: CSVEVTVGSTIYF
D: TRBD1; size: medium-sized; J: TRBJ1-5; V: TRBV5-5; DNA: TGTGCCAGCAGCCGGGACAGGAATCAGCCCCAGCATTTT; CDR3: CASSRDRNQPQHF
D: TRBD1; size: NA; J: TRBJ1-2; V: TRBV5-1; DNA: TGCGCCAGCAGCTCGGGGACAGGCCCCTATGGCTACACCTTC; CDR3: CASSSGTGPYGYTF
D: NA; size: NA; J: TRBJ1-1; V: TRBV4-1; DNA: TGCGCCAGCAGCCCACGACAGGTGAACACTGAAGCTTTCTTT; CDR3: CASSPRQVNTEAFF
D: TRBD2; size: NA; J: TRBJ2-4; V: TRBV7-9; DNA: TGTGCCAGCAGCCCCGGGACTAGCGCCTTAGGGGACATTCAGTACTTC; CDR3: CASSPGTSALGDIQYF
D: TRBD1; size: NA; J: TRBJ1-2; V: TRBV7-9; DNA: TGTGCCAGCAGCGGGGAGACGGACAGGTTCTATGGCTACACCTTC; CDR3: CASSGETDRFYGYTF
D: TRBD1; size: once; J: TRBJ1-2; V: TRBV27; DNA: TGTGCCAGCAGTCCCCGTGGGACAGGGGGATCTAGTGGCTACACCTTC; CDR3: CASSPRGTGGSSGYTF
D: TRBD1; size: NA; J: TRBJ2-1; V: TRBV7-9; DNA: TGTGCCAGCAGCTTAGGGACAGGCTACAATGAGCAGTTCTTC; CDR3: CASSLGTGYNEQFF
D: NA; size: NA; J: TRBJ2-3; V: TRBV15; DNA: TGTGCCACCAGCAGAGACGGGGCAGATACGCAGTATTTT; CDR3: CATSRDGADTQYF
D: TRBD1; size: NA; J: TRBJ1-4; V: TRBV11-2; DNA: TGTGCCAGCAGCTTAGTCGGGGGACAGACAATCGAAAAACTGTTTTTT; CDR3: CASSLVGGQTIEKLFF
D: TRBD1; size: NA; J: TRBJ2-2; V: TRBV7-3; DNA: TGTGCCAGCAGGGAAGGGGGCGAGGACACCGGGGAGCTGTTTTTT; CDR3: CASREGGEDTGELFF
D: NA; size: once; J: TRBJ1-1; V: TRBV14; DNA: TGTGCCAGCAGCCAAGGGGGCTATGGGAAGGCTTTCTTT; CDR3: CASSQGGYGKAFF
D: TRBD1; size: NA; J: TRBJ1-1; V: TRBV6-5; DNA: TGTGCCAGCAGGGGACAGGTGTTAATGAACACTGAAGCTTTCTTT; CDR3: CASRGQVLMNTEAFF
D: TRBD2; size: NA; J: TRBJ2-5; V: TRBV10-3; DNA: TGTGCCATCAGTGCCCTAGCGGGGGGCCCCCAAGAGACCCAGTACTTC; CDR3: CAISALAGGPQETQYF
D: TRBD1; size: NA; J: TRBJ2-1; V: TRBV5-1; DNA: TGCGCCAGCGCCGAACTCGGACAGGGGAATCCCAATGAGCAGTTCTTC; CDR3: CASAELGQGNPNEQFF
D: NA; size: NA; J: TRBJ1-3; V: TRBV5-5; DNA: TGTGCCAGCAGCTTGGAACAGTACTCTGGAAACACCATATATTTT; CDR3: CASSLEQYSGNTIYF
D: NA; size: NA; J: TRBJ1-2; V: TRBV10-3; DNA: TGTGCCATACAGGAGACTAACTATGGCTACACCTTC; CDR3: CAIQETNYGYTF
D: NA; size: NA; J: TRBJ1-6; V: TRBV6-2/TRBV6-3; DNA: TGTGCCAGCAGCCCTCTAGGGGCCCCCGGCGGAAATTCACCCCTCCACTTT; CDR3: CASSPLGAPGGNSPLHF
D: NA; size: NA; J: TRBJ1-2; V: TRBV6-4; DNA: TGTGCCAGCAGTGACGGCGGGCCCTTTGGTGGCTACACCTTC; CDR3: CASSDGGPFGGYTF
D: NA; size: NA; J: TRBJ2-7; V: TRBV7-9; DNA: TGTGCCAGCTCCGGGACTCTCTACGAGCAGTACTTC; CDR3: CASSGTLYEQYF